This T cell receptor (beta chain) was captured in a study of technical replicates of blood from a handful of donors. Germline V gives CDR1 SGHVS, CDR2 FNYEAQ. Between the trimmed V and J ends, which lost 2 bases and 0 bases, there was a span of 5 bases. The CDR3 has 14 amino acids. TCRdb's table, derived via immunoSEQ multiplex PCR, lists solely in-frame clones and lacks some. The sample lists about 85,000 clones; about 94% were seen once. This chain uses TRBV7-6 with TRBJ1-3; D is uncertain. The clonotype originates from a human donor in good health. The sample taken for sequencing was T cells isolated from PBMCs. CDR3 DNA: TGTGCCAGCAGCTTACAGATCTCTGGAAACACCATATATTTT. The encoded protein is CASSLQISGNTIYF.